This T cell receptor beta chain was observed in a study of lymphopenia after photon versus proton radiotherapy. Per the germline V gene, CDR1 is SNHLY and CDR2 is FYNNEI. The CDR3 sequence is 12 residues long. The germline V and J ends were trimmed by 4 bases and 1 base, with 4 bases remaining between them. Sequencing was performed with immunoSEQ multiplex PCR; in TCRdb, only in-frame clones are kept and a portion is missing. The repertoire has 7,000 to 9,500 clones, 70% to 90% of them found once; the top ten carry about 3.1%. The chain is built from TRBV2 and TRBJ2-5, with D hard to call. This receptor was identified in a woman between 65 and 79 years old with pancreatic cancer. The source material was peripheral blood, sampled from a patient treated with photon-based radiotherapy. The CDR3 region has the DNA TGTGCCAGCAGTGTGTTCCAAGAGACCCAGTACTTC. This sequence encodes CASSVFQETQYF.